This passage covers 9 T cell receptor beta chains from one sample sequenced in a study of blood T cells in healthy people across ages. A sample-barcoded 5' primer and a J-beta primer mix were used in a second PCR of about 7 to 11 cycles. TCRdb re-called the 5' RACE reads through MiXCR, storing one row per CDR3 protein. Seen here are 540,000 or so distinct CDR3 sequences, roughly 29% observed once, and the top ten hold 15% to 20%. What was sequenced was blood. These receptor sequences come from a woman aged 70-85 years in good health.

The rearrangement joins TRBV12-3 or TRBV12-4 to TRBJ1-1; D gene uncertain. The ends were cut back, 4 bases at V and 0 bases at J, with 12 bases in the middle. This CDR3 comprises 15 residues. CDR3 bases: TGTGCCAGCAGTTCCCGGGATGCCATGAACACTGAAGCTTTCTTT. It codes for CASSSRDAMNTEAFF.

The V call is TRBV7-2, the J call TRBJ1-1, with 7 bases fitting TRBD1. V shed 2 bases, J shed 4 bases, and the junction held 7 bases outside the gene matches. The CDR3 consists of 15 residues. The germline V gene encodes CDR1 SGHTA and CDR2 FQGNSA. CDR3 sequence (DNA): TGTGCCAGCAGCTTACTGGGGACAGCGATCACTGAAGCTTTCTTT. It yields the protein CASSLLGTAITEAFF.

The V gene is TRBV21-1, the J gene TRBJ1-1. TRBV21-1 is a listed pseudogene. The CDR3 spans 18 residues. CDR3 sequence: CASSKSASRVVTPAEAFF. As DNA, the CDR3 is TGTGCCAGCAGCAAATCGGCCTCACGGGTAGTGACACCGGCCGAAGCTTTCTTT.

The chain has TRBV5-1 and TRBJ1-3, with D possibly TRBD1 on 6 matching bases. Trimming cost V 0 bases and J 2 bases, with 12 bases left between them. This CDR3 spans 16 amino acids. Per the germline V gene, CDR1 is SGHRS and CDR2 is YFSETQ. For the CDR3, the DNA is TGCGCCAGCAGCTTGGAATCAGGGGAGGCTGGAAACACCATATATTTT. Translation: CASSLESGEAGNTIYF. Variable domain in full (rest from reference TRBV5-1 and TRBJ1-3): KAGVTQTPRYLIKTRGQQVTLSCSPISGHRSVSWYQQTPGQGLQFLFEYFSETQRNKGNFPGRFSGRQFSNSRSEMNVSTLELGDSALYLCASSLESGEAGNTIYFGEGSWLTVV.

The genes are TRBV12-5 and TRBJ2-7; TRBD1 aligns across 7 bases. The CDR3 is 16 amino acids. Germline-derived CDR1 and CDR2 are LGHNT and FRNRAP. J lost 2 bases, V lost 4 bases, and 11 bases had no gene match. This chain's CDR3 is CASGWTLPGQTYEQYF. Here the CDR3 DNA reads TGTGCTAGTGGTTGGACCCTTCCGGGACAGACCTACGAGCAGTACTTC.

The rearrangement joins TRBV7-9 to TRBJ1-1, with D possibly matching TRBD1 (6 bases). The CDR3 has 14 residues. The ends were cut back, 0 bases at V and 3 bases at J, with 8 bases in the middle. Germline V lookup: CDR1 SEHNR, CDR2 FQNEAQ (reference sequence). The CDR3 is CASSLAGGHTEAFF. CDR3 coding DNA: TGTGCCAGCAGCTTAGCCGGGGGCCACACTGAAGCTTTCTTT.

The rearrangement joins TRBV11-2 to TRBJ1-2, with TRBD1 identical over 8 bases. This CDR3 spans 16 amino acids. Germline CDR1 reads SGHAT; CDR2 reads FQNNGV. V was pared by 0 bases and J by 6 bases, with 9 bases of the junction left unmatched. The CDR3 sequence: CASSLDLGQAVNGYTF. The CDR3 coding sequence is TGTGCCAGCAGCTTAGATCTGGGACAGGCTGTTAATGGCTACACCTTC.

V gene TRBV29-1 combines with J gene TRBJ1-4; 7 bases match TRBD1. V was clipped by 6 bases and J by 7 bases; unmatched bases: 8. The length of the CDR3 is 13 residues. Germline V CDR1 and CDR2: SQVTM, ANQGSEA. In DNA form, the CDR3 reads TGCAGCGTACGACAGGGTTCGTTTGAAAAACTGTTTTTT. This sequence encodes CSVRQGSFEKLFF.

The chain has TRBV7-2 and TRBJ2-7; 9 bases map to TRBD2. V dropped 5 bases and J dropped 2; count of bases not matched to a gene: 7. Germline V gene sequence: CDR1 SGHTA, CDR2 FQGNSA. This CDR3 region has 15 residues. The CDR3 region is CASSTNRGGAYEQYF. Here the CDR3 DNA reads TGTGCCAGCAGCACCAATCGCGGGGGGGCCTACGAGCAGTACTTC.